These T cell receptor beta chains were read from a single sample in a study of Ad26.COV2.S vaccination and SARS-CoV-2 variants. Here immunoSEQ multiplex PCR was the method, and the copy in TCRdb shows in-frame clones only, minus some. The sample has about 380,000 clones, roughly 80% seen once; the top ten hold 7.4%. This specimen consisted of peripheral blood, obtained in a trial of Ad26.COV2.S vaccine versus placebo. These receptors originate from a person aged 18-60 years who received the Ad26.COV2.S COVID-19 vaccine or a placebo. Both conserved end residues are part of each CDR3. Each record gives: V gene, J gene, CDR3 protein.

V: TRBV25-1; J: TRBJ2-1; CDR3: CASSGQGGSYNEQFF
V: TRBV6-6; J: TRBJ2-4; CDR3: CASSYAGDIQYF
V: TRBV7-9; J: TRBJ1-5; CDR3: CASSLGRQDQPQHF
V: TRBV5-1; J: TRBJ1-2; CDR3: CASSSRTDSGYTF
V: TRBV30; J: TRBJ2-6; CDR3: CAWSYRAGRSGANVLTF
V: TRBV10-3; J: TRBJ2-3; CDR3: CAIRGTGRADTQYF
V: TRBV5-1; J: TRBJ1-2; CDR3: CASTLGVDSNYGYTF
V: TRBV19; J: TRBJ2-3; CDR3: CASSRAGGLTDTQYF
V: TRBV19; J: TRBJ1-1; CDR3: CASITGGNTEAFF
V: TRBV5-4; J: TRBJ1-3; CDR3: CASSLDGNTIYF
V: TRBV6-1; J: TRBJ1-2; CDR3: CASSERLNYGYTF
V: TRBV12-3/TRBV12-4; J: TRBJ1-4; CDR3: CASSLQNEKLFF
V: TRBV5-4; J: TRBJ1-2; CDR3: CASSPGDGQGRGGYTF
V: TRBV9; J: TRBJ2-7; CDR3: CASSVAGPPYEQYF
V: TRBV30; J: TRBJ2-7; CDR3: CAWRGPGQGIANEQYF
V: TRBV7-2; J: TRBJ1-1; CDR3: CASSLLGLLSDTEAFF
V: TRBV21-1; J: TRBJ1-2; CDR3: CYASSGLNYGYTF
V: TRBV3-1/TRBV3-2; J: TRBJ1-1; CDR3: CASSQLGTEAFF
V: TRBV4-1; J: TRBJ1-6; CDR3: CASSQEENPSSYNSPLHF
V: TRBV5-1; J: TRBJ1-6; CDR3: CASSPDGASSPLHF
V: TRBV29-1; J: TRBJ1-2; CDR3: CSVEDSWPDYGYTF
V: TRBV6-5; J: TRBJ2-7; CDR3: CASSYSRASGAEQYF
V: TRBV14; J: TRBJ1-5; CDR3: CASSPTGNQPQHF
V: TRBV4-1; J: TRBJ1-1; CDR3: CASSQEARNTEAFF
V: TRBV5-1; J: TRBJ2-1; CDR3: CASSGDYNEQFF
V: TRBV6-5; J: TRBJ2-2; CDR3: CASSLFRGLEGELFF
V: TRBV6-5; J: TRBJ1-2; CDR3: CASSYSLTGANYGYTF
V: TRBV18; J: TRBJ1-1; CDR3: CASSPYPGQFEAFF
V: TRBV18; J: TRBJ1-1; CDR3: CASSPDTNTEAFF
V: TRBV25-1; J: TRBJ2-1; CDR3: CASSELGSGANEQFF
V: TRBV9; J: TRBJ2-3; CDR3: CASGNQASGFTDTQYF
V: TRBV4-1; J: TRBJ2-7; CDR3: CASSQEGTSVLGAYEQYF
V: TRBV7-9; J: TRBJ1-1; CDR3: CASSLAQARTEAFF
V: TRBV20-1; J: TRBJ2-4; CDR3: CSASRTRDIQYF
V: TRBV11-2; J: TRBJ2-7; CDR3: CASSLVAGASYEQYF
V: TRBV2; J: TRBJ1-6; CDR3: CASRGQGNSPLHF
V: TRBV11-2; J: TRBJ1-1; CDR3: CASSLGLGGPTEAFF
V: TRBV5-1; J: TRBJ1-4; CDR3: CASSLGRFEKLFF
V: TRBV7-9; J: TRBJ2-7; CDR3: CASSLRAGGPDEQYF
V: TRBV6-5; J: TRBJ2-5; CDR3: CASSYSAGYGETQYF
V: TRBV4-1; J: TRBJ1-1; CDR3: CASSQDPDRRGTEAFF
V: TRBV5-6; J: TRBJ1-2; CDR3: CASTPPGGYGYTF
V: TRBV7-9; J: TRBJ1-1; CDR3: CASSLPRGHTEAFF
V: TRBV4-3; J: TRBJ2-1; CDR3: CASSHLSGGPNEQFF
V: TRBV5-5; J: TRBJ2-7; CDR3: CASSLIGLLSKQYF
V: TRBV27; J: TRBJ2-7; CDR3: CASRNSGNYEQYF